This T cell receptor (beta chain) emerged from a study of blood T cell repertoires in COVID-19. Study in general: Samples representing acute and convalescent COVID-19 were sourced from the United States, Italy and Spain.

V was clipped by 1 base and J by 6 bases, with 14 bases between them. Germline CDR1 and CDR2: SEHNR and FQNEAQ (reference sequence). This CDR3 region has 15 residues. Authors' methods: From reference gene primer amplification, estimates of nucleated cell counts were derived. Some clones are missing from TCRdb's copy, which holds only in-frame ones; the method was immunoSEQ multiplex PCR. That table furnishes V, J and clone size, whereas the DNA furnished D and trimming. The table lists 250,000 to 300,000 clones, roughly 86% of them singletons. Participant age was roughly 18 to 90 years, and participants resided in 25 or so US areas. Categorization into cohorts depended on clinical history that participants reported.

The sequence was obtained from a woman aged 55-70 years who had recovered from COVID-19. What was sequenced was PBMCs or T cells enriched from blood (not recorded which). The V gene is TRBV7-9, the J gene TRBJ2-3, with D tentatively TRBD1 (5 bases). The CDR3 sequence is CASSLGNDHRDTQYF. The CDR3 bases are TGTGCCAGCAGCTTAGGCAACGATCACAGGGATACGCAGTATTTT.